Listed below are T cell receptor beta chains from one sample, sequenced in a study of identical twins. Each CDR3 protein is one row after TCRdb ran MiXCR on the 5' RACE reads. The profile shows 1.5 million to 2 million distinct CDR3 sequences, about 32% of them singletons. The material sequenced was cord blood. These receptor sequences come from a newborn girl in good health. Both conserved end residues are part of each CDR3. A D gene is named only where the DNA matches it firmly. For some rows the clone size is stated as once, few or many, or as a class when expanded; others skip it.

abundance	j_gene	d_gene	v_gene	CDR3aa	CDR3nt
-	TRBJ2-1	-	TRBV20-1	CSAHTASGRAYNEQFF	TGCAGTGCCCACACCGCGAGCGGAAGGGCATACAATGAGCAGTTCTTC
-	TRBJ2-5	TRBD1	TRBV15	CATSRLKDRGPYNEQYF	TGTGCCACCAGCAGACTAAAGGACAGGGGGCCGTACAATGAGCAGTACTTC
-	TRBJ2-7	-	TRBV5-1	CASSLETGRIDEQYF	TGCGCCAGCAGCTTGGAAACGGGCCGGATAGACGAGCAGTACTTC
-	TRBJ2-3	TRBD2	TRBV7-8	CASSPTSGGQYF	TGTGCCAGCAGCCCCACCTCGGGGGGGCAGTATTTT
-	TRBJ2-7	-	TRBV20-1	CSACDRAYEQYF	TGCAGTGCTTGTGACAGAGCCTACGAGCAGTACTTC
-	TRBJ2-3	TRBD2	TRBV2	CASSLLAGRQYF	TGTGCCAGTAGTCTACTAGCGGGCCGGCAGTATTTT
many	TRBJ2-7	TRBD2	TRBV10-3	CAISVGTRAYEQYF	TGTGCCATCAGTGTGGGGACTAGGGCCTACGAGCAGTACTTC
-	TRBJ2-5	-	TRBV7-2	CASSLDPTYNEQYF	TGTGCCAGCAGCTTAGATCCAACCTACAATGAGCAGTACTTC
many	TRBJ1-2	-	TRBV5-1	CASRDANYGYTF	TGCGCCAGCAGGGATGCTAACTATGGCTACACCTTC
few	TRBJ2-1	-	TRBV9	CASSAWTGYNEQFF	TGTGCCAGCAGCGCATGGACTGGGTACAATGAGCAGTTCTTC